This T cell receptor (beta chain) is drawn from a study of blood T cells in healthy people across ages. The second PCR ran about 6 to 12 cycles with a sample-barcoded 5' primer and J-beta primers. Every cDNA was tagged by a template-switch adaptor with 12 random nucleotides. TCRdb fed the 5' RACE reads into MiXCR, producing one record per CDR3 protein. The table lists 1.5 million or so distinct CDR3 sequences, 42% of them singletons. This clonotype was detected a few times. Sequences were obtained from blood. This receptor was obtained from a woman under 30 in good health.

CDR3 coding DNA: TGCAGCGTTGACCCAGGACAGGGAAACTATGGCTACACCTTC. Its protein is CSVDPGQGNYGYTF. V usage is TRBV29-1 and J usage is TRBJ1-2, with TRBD1 identical over 8 bases. CDR1 is SQVTM, CDR2 ANQGSEA, per germline. There are 14 residues in the CDR3. V gave up 3 bases and J gave up 2 bases; unmatched junction bases: 5.